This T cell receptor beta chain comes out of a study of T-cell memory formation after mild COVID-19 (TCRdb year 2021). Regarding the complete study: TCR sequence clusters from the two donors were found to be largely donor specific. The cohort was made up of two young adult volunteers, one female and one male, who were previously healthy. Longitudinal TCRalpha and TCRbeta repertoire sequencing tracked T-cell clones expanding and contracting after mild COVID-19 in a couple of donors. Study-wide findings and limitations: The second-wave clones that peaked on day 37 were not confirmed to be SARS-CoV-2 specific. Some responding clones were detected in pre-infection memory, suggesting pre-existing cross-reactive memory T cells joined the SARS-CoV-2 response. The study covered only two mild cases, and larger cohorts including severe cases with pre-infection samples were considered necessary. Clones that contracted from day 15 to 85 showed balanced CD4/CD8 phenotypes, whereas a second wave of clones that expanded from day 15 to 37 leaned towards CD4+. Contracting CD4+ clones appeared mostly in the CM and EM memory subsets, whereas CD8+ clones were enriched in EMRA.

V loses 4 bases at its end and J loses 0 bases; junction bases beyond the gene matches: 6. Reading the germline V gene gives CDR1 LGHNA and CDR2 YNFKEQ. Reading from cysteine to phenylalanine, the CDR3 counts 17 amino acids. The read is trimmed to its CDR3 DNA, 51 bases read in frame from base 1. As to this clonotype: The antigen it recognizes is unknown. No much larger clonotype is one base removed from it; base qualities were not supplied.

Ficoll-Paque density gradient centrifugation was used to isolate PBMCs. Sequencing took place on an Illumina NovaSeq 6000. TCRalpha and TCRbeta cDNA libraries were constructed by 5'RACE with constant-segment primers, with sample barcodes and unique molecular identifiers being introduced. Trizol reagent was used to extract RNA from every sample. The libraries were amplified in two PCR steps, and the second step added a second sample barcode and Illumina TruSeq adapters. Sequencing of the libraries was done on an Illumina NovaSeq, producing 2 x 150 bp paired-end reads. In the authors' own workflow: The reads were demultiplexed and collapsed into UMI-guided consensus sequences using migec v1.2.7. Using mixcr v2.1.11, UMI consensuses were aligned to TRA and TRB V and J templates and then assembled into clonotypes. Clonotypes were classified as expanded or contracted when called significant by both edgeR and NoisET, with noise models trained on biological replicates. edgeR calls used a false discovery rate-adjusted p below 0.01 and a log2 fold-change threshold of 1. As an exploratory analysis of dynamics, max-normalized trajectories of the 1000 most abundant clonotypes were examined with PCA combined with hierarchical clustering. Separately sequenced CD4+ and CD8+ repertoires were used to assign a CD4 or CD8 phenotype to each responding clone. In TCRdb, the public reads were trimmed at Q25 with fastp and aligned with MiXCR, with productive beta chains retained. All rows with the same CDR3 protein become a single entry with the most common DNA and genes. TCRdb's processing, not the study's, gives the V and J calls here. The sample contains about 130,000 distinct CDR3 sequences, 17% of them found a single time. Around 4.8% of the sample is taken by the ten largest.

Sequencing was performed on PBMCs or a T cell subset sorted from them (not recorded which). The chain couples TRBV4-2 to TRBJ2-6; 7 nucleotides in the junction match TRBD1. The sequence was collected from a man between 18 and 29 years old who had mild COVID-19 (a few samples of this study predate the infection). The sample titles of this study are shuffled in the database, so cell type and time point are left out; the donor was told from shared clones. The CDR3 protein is CASSRDSKGSGANVLTF. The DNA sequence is TGTGCCAGCAGCCGGGACAGCAAGGGCTCTGGGGCCAACGTCCTGACTTTC.